Presented here are 7 T cell receptor beta chains from one specimen sequenced in a study of control samples from healthy donors and cancer patients. The table came from immunoSEQ multiplex PCR; TCRdb's copy has only in-frame clones and leaves some out. Of 130,000 or so clones in the sample, 94% were seen once. The sequenced sample consisted of blood. These receptors all come from a man aged 40-55 years in good health.

The gene calls are TRBV11-2 and TRBJ2-7; tentatively, D is TRBD1 or TRBD2 (5 bases each). CDR3 size: 13 residues. Looked up from germline, CDR1 is SGHAT and CDR2 is FQNNGV. Trimming pared 4 bases from V and 7 bases from J, leaving 14 bases between. CDR3 residues: CASSSGAPWEQYF. The CDR3 DNA follows: TGTGCCAGCAGCTCCGGGGCTCCCTGGGAGCAGTACTTC.

This rearrangement joins TRBV7-8 to TRBJ2-5; 7 bases are a match to TRBD2. The germline V gene has CDR1 SGHVS and CDR2 FQNEAQ. This CDR3 comprises 18 residues. The ends lost 0 bases at V and 1 base at J; junction bases unmatched: 11. The CDR3 DNA reads as TGTGCCAGCAGCTTAGCTACCCGAAGAGCGGGGATCCAAGAGACCCAGTACTTC. It translates to CASSLATRRAGIQETQYF. The whole variable domain, filled in from reference TRBV7-8 and TRBJ2-5, reads GAGVSQSPRYKVAKRGQDVALRCDPISGHVSLFWYQQALGQGPEFLTYFQNEAQLDKSGLPSDRFFAERPEGSVSTLKIQRTQQEDSAVYLCASSLATRRAGIQETQYFGPGTRLLVL.

This rearrangement joins TRBV10-1 to TRBJ1-1, with D hard to call. The germline V gene has CDR1 WNHNN and CDR2 SYGVQD (reference sequence). V lost 5 bases and J lost 2, with 9 bases in between. The CDR3 sequence is 13 residues long. CDR3 protein: CASSYLRNTEAFF. CDR3 sequence (DNA): TGCGCCAGCAGTTACTTAAGAAACACTGAAGCTTTCTTT.

V and J are TRBV6-5 and TRBJ1-1, with 9 bases identical to TRBD1. Germline CDR1 reads MNHEY; CDR2 reads SVGAGI. This CDR3 has 16 residues. With V trimmed by 0 bases and J by 3 bases, 5 bases remained unmatched. This CDR3 is CASSYSGTGWDTEAFF. The CDR3 DNA follows: TGTGCCAGCAGTTACTCGGGGACAGGGTGGGACACTGAAGCTTTCTTT.

The chain carries TRBV25-1 and TRBJ2-7, with D perhaps TRBD1 (6 bases). Germline V lookup: CDR1 MGHDK, CDR2 SYGVNS. V was trimmed by 4 bases and J by 0 bases, leaving 10 bases between them. The CDR3 contains 14 residues. CDR3 loop: CASSGTGSSYEQYF. CDR3 in DNA: TGTGCCAGCAGTGGTACAGGGAGCTCCTACGAGCAGTACTTC.

The rearrangement uses TRBV7-8 and TRBJ1-2, with 10 bases fitting TRBD1. The CDR3 runs to 15 residues. J lost 3 bases, V lost 5 bases, and 6 bases had no gene match. The germline gives CDR1 SGHVS, CDR2 FQNEAQ. The CDR3 here is CASSKRQGAYYGYTF. CDR3 in DNA: TGTGCCAGCAGCAAACGACAGGGGGCGTACTATGGCTACACCTTC.

The V gene is TRBV27, the J gene TRBJ2-3; D unclear. CDR1 is MNHEY and CDR2 is SMNVEV in the germline V gene (reference sequence). The V gene lost 6 bases and the J gene lost 5 bases, with 3 bases spanning the gap. The CDR3 is 10 amino acids. The CDR3 reads CASRKDTQYF. The CDR3 nucleotides are TGTGCCAGCAGGAAAGATACGCAGTATTTT.